This passage covers 8 T cell receptor beta chains from one sample sequenced in a study of blood T cell repertoires in COVID-19. Produced via immunoSEQ multiplex PCR; TCRdb's table is partial and in-frame only. The data show approximately 160,000 clones, with 75% to 85% seen just once and roughly 7.2% held by the top ten. Sequencing input: peripheral blood. Source of these receptors: a woman between 45 and 60 years old in a cohort sampled during active or convalescent COVID-19.

The chain carries TRBV5-1 and TRBJ2-3, with 8 nucleotides matching TRBD2. J was trimmed by 0 bases and V by 3 bases; bases with no gene match: 6. The CDR3 is 16 amino acids. Germline CDR1 reads SGHRS; CDR2 reads YFSETQ. CDR3 residues: CASSYGGASSTDTQYF. The CDR3 bases are TGCGCCAGCAGCTACGGGGGGGCCTCTAGCACAGATACGCAGTATTTT.

This clone was seen a single time. The chain carries TRBV7-9 and TRBJ2-7; 9 nucleotides match TRBD1. CDR1 is SEHNR and CDR2 is FQNEAQ in the germline V gene (reference sequence). J gave up 7 bases and V 5 bases, and 12 bases lay outside the gene matches. This CDR3 region has 15 residues. The CDR3 nucleotides read TGTGCCAGCAGCCCCAACCGGGACAGGGCCATGGAGCAGTACTTC. Amino acids: CASSPNRDRAMEQYF.

This clone appeared once. This chain joins TRBV7-6 and TRBJ2-1; 10 positions match TRBD2. J gave up 6 bases and V 4 bases, and 6 bases lay outside the gene matches. Germline values: CDR1 SGHVS, CDR2 FNYEAQ. This CDR3 region has 15 residues. CDR3 nucleotide sequence: TGTGCCAGCAGCTCCCTAGCGGGGGTTTTCAATGAGCAGTTCTTC. This sequence encodes CASSSLAGVFNEQFF. Full variable domain (outside the CDR3, taken from reference TRBV7-6 and TRBJ2-1): GAGVSQSPRYKVTKRGQDVALRCDPISGHVSLYWYRQALGQGPEFLTYFNYEAQQDKSGLPNDRFSAERPEGSISTLTIQRTEQRDSAMYRCASSSLAGVFNEQFFGPGTRLTVL.

The V call is TRBV5-1, the J call TRBJ2-2; 8 bases are a match to TRBD2. The junction had 2 bases not matched to a gene; V was cut back by 2 bases and J by 2 bases. This CDR3 spans 15 amino acids. The germline V gene has CDR1 SGHRS and CDR2 YFSETQ. In DNA form, the CDR3 reads TGCGCCAGCAGCTTAGCGGGAGATAACACCGGGGAGCTGTTTTTT. This translates into CASSLAGDNTGELFF.

This chain links TRBV29-1 with TRBJ2-1; possible D gene TRBD1, 5 bases. Germline-derived CDR1 and CDR2 are SQVTM and ANQGSEA. V dropped 4 bases and J dropped 6 bases, with 22 bases sitting between them. This CDR3 is built from 16 residues. The CDR3, as DNA: TGCAGCGTTGCCCCCCCAGGGTCCATTAAACCCAATGAGCAGTTCTTC. Translated: CSVAPPGSIKPNEQFF.

V and J are TRBV28 and TRBJ1-5, with unresolved D. V dropped 6 bases and J dropped 3 bases, with 15 bases sitting between them. Germline V gives CDR1 MDHEN, CDR2 SYDVKM. This CDR3 contains 15 residues. CDR3 residues: CASSRPWAVNQPQHF. The CDR3 nucleotides read TGTGCCAGCAGCCGACCATGGGCCGTCAATCAGCCCCAGCATTTT. The full variable domain, in which reference TRBV28 and TRBJ1-5 provide the parts outside the CDR3, is DVKVTQSSRYLVKRTGEKVFLECVQDMDHENMFWYRQDPGLGLRLIYFSYDVKMKEKGDIPEGYSVSREKKERFSLILESASTNQTSMYLCASSRPWAVNQPQHFGDGTRLSIL.

The chain uses TRBV2 and TRBJ1-1; no reliable D call. The CDR3 has 14 amino acids. Germline CDR1 reads SNHLY; CDR2 reads FYNNEI. Trimming shortened V by 4 bases and J by 1 base, and 10 bases separated the two germline ends. CDR3 sequence reads: CASSVLHANTEAFF. The CDR3 DNA reads as TGTGCCAGCAGTGTTTTACACGCGAACACTGAAGCTTTCTTT.

V gene TRBV15 combines with J gene TRBJ1-2; D possibly corresponds to TRBD1 (5 bases). Trimming took 0 bases from V and 5 from J, leaving 13 bases between them. CDR3 size: 15 residues. The V gene's germline CDR1 is LNHNV and CDR2 YYDKDF (reference sequence). The CDR3 is CATSRDLAGPYGYTF. CDR3 nucleotide sequence: TGTGCCACCAGCAGAGATCTCGCAGGGCCATATGGCTACACCTTC.